Detailed here is one T cell receptor (beta chain). The sample comes from a study of T cell responses to AZD1222 COVID-19 vaccine. The CDR3 spans 13 residues. V lost 6 bases and J 9 bases, leaving 15 bases between the germline ends. TCRdb's table, derived via immunoSEQ multiplex PCR, lists solely in-frame clones and lacks some. The table includes under 110,000 clones, less than 95% detected once. The sequence was collected from an adult who received the AZD1222 COVID-19 vaccine. This chain connects TRBV12-3 or TRBV12-4 to TRBJ1-5, with a weak D call TRBD1 (5 bases). The input for sequencing was peripheral blood, taken 28 days after the second AZD1222 dose. The CDR3 bases are TGTGCCAGCAGAGATGGGGGAATGGGGCCCCAGCATTTT. Translation gives CASRDGGMGPQHF.